This T cell receptor (delta chain) was recovered during a study of γδ T cells in repeated Plasmodium falciparum infection. Study-level information: Malaria-naive adults were infected with P. falciparum NF54 four times over roughly 600 days. Timepoints: baseline, immediately before selected infections, and 21 days after every infection. Malian samples came from no-transmission periods or across acute febrile malaria episodes. Broader study findings: Over time and infection, Vgamma9/Vdelta2+ repertoires remained highly stable and polyclonal.

TCRdb re-called clones from the multiplex PCR reads using CATT. The sample has 85,000 to 90,000 delta-chain clones, more than 1.4% seen once. Vgamma9/Vdelta2+ and Vdelta2-negative gammadelta T cells were flow-sorted from PBMC for bulk sequencing. Comments on this clone: The antigen is undetermined. TCRdb shows a much larger clone's protein in place of this DNA's translation, and the two differ at residue 9, likely through a read error; the protein shown is translated from the DNA.

V lost 1 base and J 7 bases, leaving 13 bases between the germline ends. The CDR3 length is 14 residues. Germline values: CDR1 TSWWSYY, CDR2 QGS. Material for sequencing was gamma-delta T cells from blood. The gene calls are TRDV1 and TRDJ1, with D unclear. Here the J gene was assigned by germline matching of the DNA, as TCRdb has none. The sequence came from a pool of human donors (malaria-infected and uninfected, not separated). Written as DNA, the CDR3 is TGTGCTCTTGGGGAACCCTCCCCGAGGATTAAACTCATCTTT. Translating it yields CALGEPSPRIKLIF.